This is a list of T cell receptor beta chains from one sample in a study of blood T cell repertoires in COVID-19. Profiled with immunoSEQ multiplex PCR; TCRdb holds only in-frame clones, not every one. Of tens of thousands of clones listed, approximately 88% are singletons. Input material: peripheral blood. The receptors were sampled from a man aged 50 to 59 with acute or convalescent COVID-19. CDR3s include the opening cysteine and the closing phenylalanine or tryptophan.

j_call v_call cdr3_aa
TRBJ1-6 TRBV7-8 CASSLGREPGANSPLHF
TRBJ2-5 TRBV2 CASSEDAEETQYF
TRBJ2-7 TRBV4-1 CASSQDHSYEQYF
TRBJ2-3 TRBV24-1 CATSDIRSSGDTQYF
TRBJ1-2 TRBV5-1 CASSFGGRATDGYTF
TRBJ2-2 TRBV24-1 CATSDPTRQNTGELFF
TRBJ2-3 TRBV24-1 CAPCGTGKVLGTDTQYF
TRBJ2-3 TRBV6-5 CASSLGADTDTQYF
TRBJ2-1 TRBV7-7 CASSTSADSTNEQFF
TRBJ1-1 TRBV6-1 CASSEEGGYLNTEAFF
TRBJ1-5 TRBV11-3 CASSFGVDSNQPQHF
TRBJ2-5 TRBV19 CASSIVFQETQYF
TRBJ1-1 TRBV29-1 CSVFPQGAGTEAFF
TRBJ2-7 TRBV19 CASKRTGDSYEQYF
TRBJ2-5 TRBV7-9 CASYRTGDGETQYF
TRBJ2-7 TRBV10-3 CAIGAGVSYEQYF
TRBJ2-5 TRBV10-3 CAISVGQGVQETQYF
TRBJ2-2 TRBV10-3 CAISEPTGANTGELFF
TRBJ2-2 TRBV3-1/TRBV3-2 CASSEGLNTGELFF
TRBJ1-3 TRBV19 CASTLTGFGNTIYF
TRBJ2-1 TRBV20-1 CSASHQRDEQFF
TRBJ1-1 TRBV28 CASIPPIWQNTEAFF
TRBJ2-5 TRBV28 CASSLPGTGIQETQYF
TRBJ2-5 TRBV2 CASSSDTGTGRGAQYF
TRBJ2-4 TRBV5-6 CASSQMTGWAKNIQYF
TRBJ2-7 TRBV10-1 CASSEFQGGYEQYF
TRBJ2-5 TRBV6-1 CASSEVFRTSGKETQYF
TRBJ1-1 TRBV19 CASSIATGGLMNTEAFF
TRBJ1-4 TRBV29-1 CSVTGARGEKLFF
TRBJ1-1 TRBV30 CAWRDNTVGNTEAFF
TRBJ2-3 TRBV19 CASSMRTGMDTQYF
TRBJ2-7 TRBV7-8 CASSLSPSYEQYF
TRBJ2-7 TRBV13 CASSYRQGIYEQYF
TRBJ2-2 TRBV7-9 CASSSTGKAGELFF
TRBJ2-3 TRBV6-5 CASRTPTDSKDTQYF
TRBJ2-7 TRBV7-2 CASSPRIAEYEQYF
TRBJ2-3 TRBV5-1 CASSFSGGAGADTQYF
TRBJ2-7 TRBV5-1 CASSSYQQGSYEQYF
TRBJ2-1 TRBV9 CASSPTDYLNEQFF
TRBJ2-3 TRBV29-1 CSVTFSAGGGDTQYF
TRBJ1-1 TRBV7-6 CASSRQGDTEAFF